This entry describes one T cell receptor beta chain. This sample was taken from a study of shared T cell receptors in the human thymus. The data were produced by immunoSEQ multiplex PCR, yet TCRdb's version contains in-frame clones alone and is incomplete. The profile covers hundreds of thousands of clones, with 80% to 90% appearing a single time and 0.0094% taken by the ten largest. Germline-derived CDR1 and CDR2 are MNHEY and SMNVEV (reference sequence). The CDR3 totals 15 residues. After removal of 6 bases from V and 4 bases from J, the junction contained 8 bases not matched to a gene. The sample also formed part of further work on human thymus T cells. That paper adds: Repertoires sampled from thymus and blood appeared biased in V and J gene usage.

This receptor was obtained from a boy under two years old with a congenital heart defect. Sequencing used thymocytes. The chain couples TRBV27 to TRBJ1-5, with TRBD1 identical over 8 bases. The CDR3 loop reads CASSQTGEGNQPQHF. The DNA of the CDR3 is TGTGCCAGCAGCCAGACAGGGGAAGGGAATCAGCCCCAGCATTTT.